This T cell receptor beta chain was found in a study of blood T cell repertoires in COVID-19 (dated by TCRdb to 2020 to 2021). Background for the entire study: For ImmuneRACE Cohort 3, a participant was defined as recovered based on two consecutive negative NP/OP PCR tests, clearance by a healthcare professional, or resolution of symptoms. The dataset comprised deeply sampled blood TCRbeta repertoires from subjects exposed to, actively infected with, or recovered from COVID-19. The samples were drawn from two sources: the first 160 participants of the ongoing ImmuneRACE study, and 1,200 or so subjects contributed by 6 global collaborators. Samples from collaborators originated in the United States, Italy and Spain and spanned both the acute and convalescent phases of COVID-19. The repertoires were released in a freely available public database intended as a resource for research on the immune response to SARS-CoV-2. Where available, HLA class I and class II types were obtained from metadata supplied by the sample provider rather than from assay-based typing. The prospective study material was composed of cDNA or gDNA derived from T cells, B-cell-depleted T cells, or PBMCs. Nearly every sample came with metadata listing a de-identified subject ID, COVID-19 status, age in years and sex.

Remarks on this clone: The clone's antigen remains unknown. Qualities for individual bases were not recorded, and no much larger clone is one base off.

Study-wide findings and limitations: How much clinical and demographic metadata was included differed by source and by participant, and the metadata was provided uncurated.

Participants in the prospective study were aged about 18 to 100 years, lived in 24 United States geographic areas, and enrolled through a virtual design. In the prospective study, cohorts were assigned on the basis of participant-reported clinical history obtained from a screening survey and a study questionnaire. Mobile phlebotomists in the prospective study collected whole blood, serum and a nasopharyngeal or oropharyngeal swab from every participant. Over a roughly 2-month period, participants in the prospective study had the option of providing additional blood draws and questionnaires. Prospective study blood samples were shipped either frozen or at room temperature before DNA extraction. Trimming leaves V shorter by 7 bases and J shorter by 4 bases, with the junction holding 4 bases beyond the gene matches. The CDR3 sequence holds 13 residues, the cysteine and phenylalanine included. CDR3 DNA only is kept here, 39 bases in frame from base 1. CDR1 and CDR2 are read off the germline V gene as WSHSY and SAAADI.

TCRbeta CDR3 regions were amplified from genomic DNA using the immunoSEQ Assay, a bias-controlled multiplex PCR. In the authors' own workflow: Within the assay, amplification of reference gene primers was used to estimate how many nucleated cells each sample contained. To quantify the absolute abundance of each unique TCRbeta CDR3 rearrangement, sequence reads were collapsed and filtered. For each sample, productive Simpson clonality was calculated by taking the square root of Simpson's diversity index across productive rearrangements. Drawn from immuneACCESS, this table holds only the in-frame rearrangements with V and J called that TCRdb kept. Clones are partly lost; checked studies trace under half to an unresolved V gene and leave the rest unexplained. Clone size and V and J calls were adopted from that table, with D and trimming inferred from the DNA. The sample table lists fewer than 200,000 clones, roughly 85% of them with a count of one. About 20% of the sample comes from the top ten.

The sequence came from a woman in her seventies in a cohort exposed to, infected with or recovered from COVID-19 (not recorded which). The specimen was PBMCs or T cells enriched from blood (not recorded which). The rearrangement joined TRBV10-2 to TRBJ2-1; 7 nucleotides in the junction match TRBD1. This receptor has the CDR3 CASTADRYNEQFF. The nucleotide sequence reads as follows: TGCGCCAGCACCGCGGACAGGTACAATGAGCAGTTCTTC.